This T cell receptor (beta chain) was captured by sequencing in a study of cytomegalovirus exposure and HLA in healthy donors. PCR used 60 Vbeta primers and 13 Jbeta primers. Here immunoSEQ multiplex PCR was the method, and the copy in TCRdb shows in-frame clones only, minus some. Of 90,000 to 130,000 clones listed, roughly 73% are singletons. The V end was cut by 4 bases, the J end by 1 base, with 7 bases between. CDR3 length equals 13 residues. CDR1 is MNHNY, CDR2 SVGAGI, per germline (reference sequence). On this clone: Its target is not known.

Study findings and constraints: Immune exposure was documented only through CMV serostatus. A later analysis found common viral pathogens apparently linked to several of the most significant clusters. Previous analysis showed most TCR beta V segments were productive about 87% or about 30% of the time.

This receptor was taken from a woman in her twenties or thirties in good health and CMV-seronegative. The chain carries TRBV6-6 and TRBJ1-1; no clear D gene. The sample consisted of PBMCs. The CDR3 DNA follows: TGTGCCAGCAGTTTGGCCAGGAACACTGAAGCTTTCTTT. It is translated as CASSLARNTEAFF.